Sequencing of this T cell receptor beta chain was carried out in a study of shared clonotypes between healthy human individuals. Across the whole study: A donor's plate count was three for CD4 naive and three for CD4 memory; CD8 naive had two and CD8 memory one.

CD45RA-negative memory and CD45RA+ naive subsets were split from the CD4+ cells. V shed 5 bases, J shed 7 bases, and the junction held 14 bases outside the gene matches. Germline values: CDR1 WNHNN, CDR2 SYGVQD (reference sequence). The CDR3 covers 18 residues. As regards this clone: Its target is unknown.

Using immunoSEQ multiplex PCR, the repertoire was profiled, and TCRdb retains in-frame clones only, with some absent. The sample yields some 1 million clones, 70% to 80% seen once. Broader study findings: Rarefaction showed that sequencing of sorted subsets was incomplete (despite large depth).

The genes are TRBV10-1 and TRBJ2-1; 13 nucleotides line up with TRBD2. Sequenced: memory CD4+ T cells sorted from blood. Regarding subset: CD45RA-negative fraction. This receptor was taken from a young man in good health. The CDR3 coding sequence is TGCGCCAGCAGTTCGAACAGACTAGCGGGAGGTAGTATAAATGAGCAGTTCTTC. Residues: CASSSNRLAGGSINEQFF.